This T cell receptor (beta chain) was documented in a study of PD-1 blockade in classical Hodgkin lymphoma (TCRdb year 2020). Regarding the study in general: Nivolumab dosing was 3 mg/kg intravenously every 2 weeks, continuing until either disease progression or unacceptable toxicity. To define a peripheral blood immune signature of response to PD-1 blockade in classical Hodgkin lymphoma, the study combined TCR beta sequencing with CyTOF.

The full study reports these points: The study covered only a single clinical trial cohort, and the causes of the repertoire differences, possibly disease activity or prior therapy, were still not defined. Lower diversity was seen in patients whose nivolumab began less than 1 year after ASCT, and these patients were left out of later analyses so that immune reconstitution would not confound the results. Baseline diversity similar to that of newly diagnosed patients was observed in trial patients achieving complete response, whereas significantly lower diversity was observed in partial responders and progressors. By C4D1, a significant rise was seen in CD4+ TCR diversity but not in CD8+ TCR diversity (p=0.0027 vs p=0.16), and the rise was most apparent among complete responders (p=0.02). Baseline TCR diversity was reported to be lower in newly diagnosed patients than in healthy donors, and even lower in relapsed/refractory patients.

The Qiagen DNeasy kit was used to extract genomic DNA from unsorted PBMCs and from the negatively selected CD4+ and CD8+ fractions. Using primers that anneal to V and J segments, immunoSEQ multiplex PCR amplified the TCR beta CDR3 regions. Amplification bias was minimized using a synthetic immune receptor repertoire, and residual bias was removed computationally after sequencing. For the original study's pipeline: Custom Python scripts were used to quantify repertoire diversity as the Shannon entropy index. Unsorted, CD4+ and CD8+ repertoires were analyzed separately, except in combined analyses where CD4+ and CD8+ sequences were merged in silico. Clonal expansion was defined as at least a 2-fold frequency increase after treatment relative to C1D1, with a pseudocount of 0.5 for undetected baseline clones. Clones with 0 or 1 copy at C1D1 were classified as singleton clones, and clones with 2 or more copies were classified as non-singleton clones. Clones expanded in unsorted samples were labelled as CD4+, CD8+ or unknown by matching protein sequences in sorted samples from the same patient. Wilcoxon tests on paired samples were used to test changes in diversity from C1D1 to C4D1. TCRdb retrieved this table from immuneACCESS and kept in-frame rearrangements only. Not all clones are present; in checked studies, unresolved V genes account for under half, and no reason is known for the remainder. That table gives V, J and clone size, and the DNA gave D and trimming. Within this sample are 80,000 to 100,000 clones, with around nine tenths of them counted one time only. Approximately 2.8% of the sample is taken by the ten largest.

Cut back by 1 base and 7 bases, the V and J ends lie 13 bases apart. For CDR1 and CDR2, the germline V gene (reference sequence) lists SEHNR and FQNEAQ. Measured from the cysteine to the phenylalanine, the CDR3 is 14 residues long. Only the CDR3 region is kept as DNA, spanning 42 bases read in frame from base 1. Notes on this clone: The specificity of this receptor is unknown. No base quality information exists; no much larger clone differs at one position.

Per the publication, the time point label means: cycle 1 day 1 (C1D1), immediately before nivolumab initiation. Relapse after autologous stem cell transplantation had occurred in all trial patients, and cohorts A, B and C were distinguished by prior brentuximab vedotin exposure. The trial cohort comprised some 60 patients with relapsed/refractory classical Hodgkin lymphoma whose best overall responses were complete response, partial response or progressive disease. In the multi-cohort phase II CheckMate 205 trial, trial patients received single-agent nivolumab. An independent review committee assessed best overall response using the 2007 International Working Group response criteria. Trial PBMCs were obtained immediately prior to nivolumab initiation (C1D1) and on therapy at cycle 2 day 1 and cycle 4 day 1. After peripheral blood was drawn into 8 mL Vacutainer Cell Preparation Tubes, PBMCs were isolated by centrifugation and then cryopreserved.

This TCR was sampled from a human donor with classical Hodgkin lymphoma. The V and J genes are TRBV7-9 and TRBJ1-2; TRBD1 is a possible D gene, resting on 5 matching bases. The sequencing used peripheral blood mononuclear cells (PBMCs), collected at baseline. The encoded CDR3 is CASSLGQGGPGYTF. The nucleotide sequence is TGTGCCAGCAGCTTAGGGCAGGGTGGCCCTGGCTACACCTTC.